The 15 T cell receptor beta chains reported below all come from one sample, sequenced in a study of blood T cell repertoires in COVID-19. Produced via immunoSEQ multiplex PCR; TCRdb's table is partial and in-frame only. Found here are roughly 390,000 clones, roughly 85% of them singletons; the top ten hold 3.5% to 4%. The sample comprised peripheral blood. The receptors come from a woman younger than 30 with acute or convalescent COVID-19.

The CDR3: CASSLESKSREQYF. The CDR3 DNA reads TGTGCCAGCAGCTTGGAGAGCAAATCTCGCGAGCAGTACTTC. The gene calls are TRBV5-4 and TRBJ2-7; D gene unclear. The ends were cut back, 0 bases at V and 6 bases at J, with 13 bases in the middle. CDR3 size: 14 residues. Per germline, CDR1 SGHNT and CDR2 YYREEE (reference sequence).

The V gene is TRBV4-1, the J gene TRBJ2-5, with TRBD1 matching over 9 bases. Germline assignment: CDR1 MGHRA and CDR2 YSYEKL. V shed 3 bases and J 5 bases; nucleotides not matched to a gene: 13. The CDR3 has 17 residues. The CDR3 nucleotides are TGCGCCAGCAGCCACCCTCCCGGGACAGGGCGGTGGGAGACCCAGTACTTC. The encoded protein is CASSHPPGTGRWETQYF.

The gene calls are TRBV4-2 and TRBJ1-5; 7 bases line up with TRBD1. Looked up from germline, CDR1 is LGHNA and CDR2 is YNFKEQ. With V trimmed by 5 bases and J by 4 bases, 8 bases remained unmatched. This CDR3 has 15 amino acids. Here the CDR3 DNA reads TGTGCCAGCAGCTCTAGACAGGGCTTAAATCAGCCCCAGCATTTT. It yields the protein CASSSRQGLNQPQHF.

In its sample, this clone was seen a few times. The J gene is TRBJ1-3, the V gene TRBV5-5; tentative D call: TRBD1 (6 bases). Per the germline V gene, CDR1 is SGHKS and CDR2 is YYEKEE (reference sequence). V lost 4 bases and J 4 bases, leaving 15 bases between the germline ends. The CDR3 contains 15 residues. The CDR3 here is CASSQTPGEGNTIYF. CDR3 nucleotides: TGTGCCAGCAGCCAGACGCCAGGGGAGGGAAACACCATATATTTT.

The rearrangement joins TRBV7-9 to TRBJ1-5; the match to TRBD1 covers 9 bases. The CDR3 runs to 16 residues. Germline CDR1 is SEHNR and CDR2 is FQNEAQ (reference sequence). V lost 5 bases, J lost 1 base, and 6 bases stayed unmatched. The CDR3 DNA reads TGTGCCAGCAGCACAACAGGGGGCTGGAGCAATCAGCCCCAGCATTTT. Its translation: CASSTTGGWSNQPQHF.

This clone was counted only a few times. The rearrangement links TRBV10-1 to TRBJ2-2; maybe TRBD2 (6 bases). The V gene's germline CDR1 is WNHNN and CDR2 SYGVQD (reference sequence). The V gene lost 5 bases and the J gene lost 6 bases, with 16 bases spanning the gap. The CDR3 spans 15 residues. The CDR3 sequence is CASSSKSGVAGELFF. The CDR3 nucleotides read TGCGCCAGCAGTAGCAAATCGGGGGTGGCCGGGGAGCTGTTTTTT.

The V and J genes are TRBV5-4 and TRBJ1-1; D uncertain. Germline-derived CDR1 and CDR2 are SGHNT and YYREEE (reference sequence). The V end lost 0 bases, the J end lost 3 bases, and 12 bases lay between the germline ends. The CDR3 runs 15 residues. The CDR3 bases are TGTGCCAGCAGCTTGGGGGTAGTCCGGGACACTGAAGCTTTCTTT. It specifies CASSLGVVRDTEAFF.

This clone was counted a few times. The chain recombines TRBV14 with TRBJ2-1, with D perhaps matching TRBD1 (6 bases). Germline CDR1 SGHDN, CDR2 FVKESK. CDR3 length: 16 amino acids. V gave up 2 bases and J gave up 4 bases, with 15 bases separating them. This CDR3 reads CASSQLPLQGYNEQFF. As DNA, the CDR3 is TGTGCCAGCAGCCAACTCCCCCTACAGGGATACAATGAGCAGTTCTTC.

This chain uses TRBV5-1 with TRBJ1-2, with D hard to call. Germline lookup yields CDR1 SGHRS and CDR2 YFSETQ. V was shortened by 6 bases and J by 4 bases, with 16 bases between the two germline ends. This CDR3 spans 14 amino acids. The CDR3 sequence: CASKVNPSGYGYTF. The CDR3, as DNA: TGCGCCAGCAAAGTCAACCCCTCCGGCTATGGCTACACCTTC.

The chain has TRBV2 and TRBJ2-5; the match to TRBD2 covers 12 bases. The ends lost 9 bases at V and 1 base at J; junction bases unmatched: 9. The CDR3 has 16 residues. Per germline, CDR1 SNHLY and CDR2 FYNNEI. The CDR3 DNA is TGTGCCAGACAATTCCGGACTAGCGGGACCCAAGAGACCCAGTACTTC. Its translation is CARQFRTSGTQETQYF.

The chain employs TRBV13 and TRBJ1-3, with unresolved D. V lost 1 base to trimming and J lost 7 bases, with 11 bases between them. This CDR3 has 14 residues. Germline V gives CDR1 PRHDT, CDR2 FYEKMQ (reference sequence). As DNA, the CDR3 is TGTGCCAGCAGCTTAGCCCCGGGAATGAACACCATATATTTT. It yields the protein CASSLAPGMNTIYF.

The chain uses TRBV12-2 and TRBJ1-1. TRBV12-2 is assigned pseudogene status. The CDR3 is 17 amino acids. CDR3 bases: TGTGCAAGTCGCCCCCCGGAGTACGGCTTCCCGAACACTGAAGCTTTCTTT. Its protein product is CASRPPEYGFPNTEAFF.

V usage is TRBV7-6 and J usage is TRBJ1-1; a weak D match, TRBD1 (5 bases). CDR1 and CDR2 from the germline V gene are SGHVS and FNYEAQ. V lost 6 bases and J 2 bases, leaving 16 bases between the germline ends. The CDR3 totals 15 residues. CDR3 DNA sequence: TGTGCCAGCAGTTCAGACGGGGACTCTAACACTGAAGCTTTCTTT. Translating it yields CASSSDGDSNTEAFF.

The rearrangement links TRBV28 to TRBJ1-2; 10 nucleotides agree with TRBD1. CDR3 size: 22 residues. Unmatched junction bases numbered 30, after V lost 3 bases and J lost 8 bases. Per the germline V gene, CDR1 is MDHEN and CDR2 is SYDVKM. For the CDR3, the DNA is TGTGCCAGCAGTTTTGGTCTAAGAGGGGCCCCTGACAGGGGGCTTGGGAGTGGGGGCTACACCTTC. Its protein is CASSFGLRGAPDRGLGSGGYTF.

V and J are TRBV18 and TRBJ2-5; possibly TRBD2 for D (6 bases). Germline CDR1 and CDR2: KGHSH and LQKENI. The CDR3 has 13 residues. The V end lost 3 bases, the J end lost 5 bases, and 10 bases lay between the germline ends. CDR3 nucleotides: TGTGCCAGCTCACCCGGCGGAGGGGAGACCCAGTACTTC. Protein product: CASSPGGGETQYF.